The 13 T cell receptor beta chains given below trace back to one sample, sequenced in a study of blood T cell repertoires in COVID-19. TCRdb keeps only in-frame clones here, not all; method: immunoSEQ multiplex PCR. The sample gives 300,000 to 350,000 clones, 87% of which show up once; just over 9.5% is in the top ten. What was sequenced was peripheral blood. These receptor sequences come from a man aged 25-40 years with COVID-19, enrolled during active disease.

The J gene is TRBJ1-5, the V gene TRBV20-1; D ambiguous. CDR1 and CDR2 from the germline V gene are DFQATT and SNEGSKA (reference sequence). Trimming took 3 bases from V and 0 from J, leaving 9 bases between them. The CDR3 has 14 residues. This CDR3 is CSASTGNSNQPQHF. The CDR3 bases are TGCAGTGCTAGTACGGGAAATAGCAATCAGCCCCAGCATTTT.

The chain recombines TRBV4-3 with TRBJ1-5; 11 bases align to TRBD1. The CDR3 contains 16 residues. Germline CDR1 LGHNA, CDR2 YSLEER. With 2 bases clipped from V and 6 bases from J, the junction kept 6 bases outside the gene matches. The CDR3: CASSQSDRGLAQPQHF. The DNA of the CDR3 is TGCGCCAGCAGCCAATCGGACAGGGGGCTGGCTCAGCCCCAGCATTTT.

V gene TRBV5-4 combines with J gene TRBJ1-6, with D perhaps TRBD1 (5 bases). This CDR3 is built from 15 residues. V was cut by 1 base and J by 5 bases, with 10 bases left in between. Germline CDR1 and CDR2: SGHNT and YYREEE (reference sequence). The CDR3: CASSLSGVNNSPLHF. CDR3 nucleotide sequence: TGTGCCAGCAGCTTGTCGGGGGTGAATAATTCACCCCTCCACTTT.

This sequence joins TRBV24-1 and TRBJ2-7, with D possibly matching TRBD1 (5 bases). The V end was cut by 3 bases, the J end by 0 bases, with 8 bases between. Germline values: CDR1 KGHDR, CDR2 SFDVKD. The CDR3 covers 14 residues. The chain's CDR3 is CATSDRGNSYEQYF. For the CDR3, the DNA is TGTGCCACCAGTGATAGGGGCAACTCCTACGAGCAGTACTTC.

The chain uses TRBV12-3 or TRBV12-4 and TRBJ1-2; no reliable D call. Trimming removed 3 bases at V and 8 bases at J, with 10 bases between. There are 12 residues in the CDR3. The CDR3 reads CASSLASVGYTF. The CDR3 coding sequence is TGTGCCAGCAGTTTGGCCAGCGTCGGCTACACCTTC.

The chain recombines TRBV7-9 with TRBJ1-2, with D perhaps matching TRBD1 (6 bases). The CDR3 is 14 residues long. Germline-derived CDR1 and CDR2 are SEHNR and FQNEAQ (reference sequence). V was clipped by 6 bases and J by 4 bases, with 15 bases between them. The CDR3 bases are TGTGCCAGCAGACAGGGAGTTGAAGGCTATGGCTACACCTTC. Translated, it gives CASRQGVEGYGYTF.

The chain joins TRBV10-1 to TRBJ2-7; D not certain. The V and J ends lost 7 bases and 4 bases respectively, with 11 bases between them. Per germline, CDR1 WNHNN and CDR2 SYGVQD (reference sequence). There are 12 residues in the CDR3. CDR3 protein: CASIVSIYEQYF. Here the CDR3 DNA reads TGCGCCAGCATAGTCTCAATTTACGAGCAGTACTTC.

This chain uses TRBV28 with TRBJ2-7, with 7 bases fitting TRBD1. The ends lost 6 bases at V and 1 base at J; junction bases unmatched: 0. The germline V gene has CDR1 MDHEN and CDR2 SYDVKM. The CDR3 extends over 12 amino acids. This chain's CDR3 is CASRQGSYEQYF. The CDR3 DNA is TGTGCCAGCAGACAGGGGTCCTACGAGCAGTACTTC.

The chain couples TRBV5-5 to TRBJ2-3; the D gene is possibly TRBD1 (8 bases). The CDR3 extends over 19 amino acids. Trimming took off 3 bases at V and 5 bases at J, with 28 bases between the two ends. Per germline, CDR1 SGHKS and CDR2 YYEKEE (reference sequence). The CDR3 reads CASSWDLINRGAGVDTQYF. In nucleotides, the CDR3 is TGTGCCAGCAGCTGGGATCTAATTAACAGGGGGGCGGGAGTAGATACGCAGTATTTT.

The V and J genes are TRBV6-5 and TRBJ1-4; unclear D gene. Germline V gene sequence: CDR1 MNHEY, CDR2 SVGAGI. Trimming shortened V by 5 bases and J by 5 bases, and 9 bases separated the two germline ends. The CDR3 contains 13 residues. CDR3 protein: CASSRGDNEKLFF. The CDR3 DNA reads TGTGCCAGCAGTCGCGGTGACAATGAAAAACTGTTTTTT.

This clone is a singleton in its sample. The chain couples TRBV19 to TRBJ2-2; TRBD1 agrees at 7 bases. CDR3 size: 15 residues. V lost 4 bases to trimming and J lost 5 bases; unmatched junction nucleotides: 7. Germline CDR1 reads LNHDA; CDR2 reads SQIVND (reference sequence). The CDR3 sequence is CASSRGQTLTGELFF. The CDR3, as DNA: TGTGCCAGTAGTAGGGGACAGACGTTGACCGGGGAGCTGTTTTTT.

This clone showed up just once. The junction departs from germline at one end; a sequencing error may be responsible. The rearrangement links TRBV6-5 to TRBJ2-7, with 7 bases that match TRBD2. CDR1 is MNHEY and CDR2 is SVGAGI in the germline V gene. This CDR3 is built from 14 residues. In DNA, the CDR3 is TGTGCCAGCAGTTTGGATGGTGGGGACTACGAGCAGTATTTC. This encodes CASSLDGGDYEQYF.

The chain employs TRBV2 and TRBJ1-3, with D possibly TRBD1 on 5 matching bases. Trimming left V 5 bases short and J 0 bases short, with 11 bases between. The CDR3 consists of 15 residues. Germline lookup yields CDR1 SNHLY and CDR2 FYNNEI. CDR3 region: CASSRQGDSGNTIYF. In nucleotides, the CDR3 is TGTGCCAGCAGTCGCCAAGGGGACTCTGGAAACACCATATATTTT. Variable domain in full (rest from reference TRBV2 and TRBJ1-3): EPEVTQTPSHQVTQMGQEVILRCVPISNHLYFYWYRQILGQKVEFLVSFYNNEISEKSEIFDDQFSVERPDGSNFTLKIRSTKLEDSAMYFCASSRQGDSGNTIYFGEGSWLTVV.